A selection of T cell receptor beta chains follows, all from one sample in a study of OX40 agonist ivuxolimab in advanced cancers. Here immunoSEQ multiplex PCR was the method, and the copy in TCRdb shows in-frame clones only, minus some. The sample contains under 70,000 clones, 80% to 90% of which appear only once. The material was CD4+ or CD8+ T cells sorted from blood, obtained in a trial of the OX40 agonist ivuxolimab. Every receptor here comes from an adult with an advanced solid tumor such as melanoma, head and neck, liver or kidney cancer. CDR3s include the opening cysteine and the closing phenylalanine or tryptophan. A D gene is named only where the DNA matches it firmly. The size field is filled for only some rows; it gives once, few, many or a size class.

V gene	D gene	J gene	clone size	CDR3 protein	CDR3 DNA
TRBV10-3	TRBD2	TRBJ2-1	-	CAISGPGTSGDYNEQFF	TGTGCCATCAGTGGGCCCGGGACTAGCGGAGACTACAATGAGCAGTTCTTC
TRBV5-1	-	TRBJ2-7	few	CASSLAEAEAYEQYF	TGCGCCAGCAGCTTGGCCGAGGCTGAAGCCTACGAGCAGTACTTC
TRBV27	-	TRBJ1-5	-	CASSLNRGNQPQHF	TGTGCCAGCAGTTTGAACAGGGGCAATCAGCCCCAGCATTTT
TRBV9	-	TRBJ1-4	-	CASSVGEFGAVNEKLFF	TGTGCCAGCAGCGTTGGTGAATTCGGGGCGGTAAATGAAAAACTGTTTTTT
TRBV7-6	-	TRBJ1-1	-	CASNPGPSNTEAFF	TGTGCCAGCAACCCCGGGCCCTCAAACACTGAAGCTTTCTTT
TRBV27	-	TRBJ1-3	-	CASSSGTLPGNTIYF	TGTGCCAGCAGCTCCGGGACATTGCCTGGAAACACCATATATTTT
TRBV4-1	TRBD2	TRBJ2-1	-	CASSLPVSGETYNEQFF	TGCGCCAGCAGCCTACCTGTTAGCGGGGAAACCTACAATGAGCAGTTCTTC
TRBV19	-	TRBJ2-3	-	CASSLGSRGTDTQYF	TGTGCCAGTAGCCTGGGGTCAAGGGGCACAGATACGCAGTATTTT
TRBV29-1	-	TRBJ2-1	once	CSVAELNHEQFF	TGCAGCGTTGCGGAGCTAAACCATGAGCAGTTCTTC
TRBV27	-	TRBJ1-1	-	CASSVHREANTEAFF	TGTGCCAGCAGTGTCCACAGGGAAGCGAACACTGAAGCTTTCTTT
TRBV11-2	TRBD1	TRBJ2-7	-	CASSLEAWDRFNYEQYF	TGTGCCAGCAGCTTAGAAGCTTGGGACAGGTTTAACTACGAGCAGTACTTC
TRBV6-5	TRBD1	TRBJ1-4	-	CASRPDRDEKLFF	TGTGCCAGCAGACCCGACAGGGATGAAAAACTGTTTTTT
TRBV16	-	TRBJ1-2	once	CASRHTKNYGYTF	TGTGCCAGCAGACATACTAAGAACTATGGCTACACCTTC